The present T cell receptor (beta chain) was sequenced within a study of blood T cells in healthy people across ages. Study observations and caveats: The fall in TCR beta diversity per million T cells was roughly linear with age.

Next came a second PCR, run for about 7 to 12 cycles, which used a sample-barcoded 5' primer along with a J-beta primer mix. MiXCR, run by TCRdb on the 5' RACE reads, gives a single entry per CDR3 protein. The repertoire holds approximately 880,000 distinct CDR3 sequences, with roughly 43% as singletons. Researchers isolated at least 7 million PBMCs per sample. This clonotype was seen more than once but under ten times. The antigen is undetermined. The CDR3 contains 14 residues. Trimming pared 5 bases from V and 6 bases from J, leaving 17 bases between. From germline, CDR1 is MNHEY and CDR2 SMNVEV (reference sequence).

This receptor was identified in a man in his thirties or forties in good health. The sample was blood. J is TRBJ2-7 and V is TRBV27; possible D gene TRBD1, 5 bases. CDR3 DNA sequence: TGTGCCAGCAGTCCGGCCAGGGAACAACGCGAGCAGTACTTC. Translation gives CASSPAREQREQYF.